These T cell receptor beta chains were read from a single sample in a study of metastatic and nonmetastatic thyroid tumors. TCRdb reanalyzed the PCR reads with MiXCR. Among around 28,000 clones listed, around 15% were seen once. The sample consisted of blood. Receptors originate from a female donor with papillary thyroid cancer or a benign thyroid nodule (not recorded which). Some clones in this sample may be carry-over from other donors' samples. CDR3s include the opening cysteine and the closing phenylalanine or tryptophan. The order of the fields is V gene, D gene, clone size, J gene, CDR3 protein, CDR3 DNA. A D gene is named only where the DNA matches it firmly. Some rows have no size entry. The others give once, few or many, or a class for an expanded clone.

>TRBV11-1|NA|many|TRBJ2-1
CASSFSVSGDYNEQFF
TGTGCCAGCAGCTTCTCGGTAAGCGGAGACTACAATGAGCAGTTCTTC
>TRBV9|NA|many|TRBJ2-5
CASSNGGGQETQYF
TGTGCCAGCAGCAACGGGGGCGGACAAGAGACCCAGTACTTC
>TRBV10-2|NA|few|TRBJ1-5
CASSEDGRGFNQPQHF
TGCGCCAGCAGTGAGGATGGCAGGGGCTTCAATCAGCCCCAGCATTTT
>TRBV5-1|NA|many|TRBJ2-3
CASSLGRLHTDTQYF
TGCGCCAGCAGCTTGGGGAGACTTCACACAGATACGCAGTATTTT
>TRBV12-3/TRBV12-4|NA|medium-sized|TRBJ2-2
CATDRGGQDGELFF
TGTGCCACCGACCGAGGGGGGCAAGACGGGGAGCTGTTTTTT
>TRBV5-1|NA|many|TRBJ2-5
CASSLVPGGPETQYF
TGCGCCAGCAGCTTGGTCCCCGGGGGGCCAGAGACCCAGTACTTC
>TRBV10-2|NA|medium-sized|TRBJ1-2
CASSDSQANYGYTF
TGCGCCAGCAGTGATAGTCAGGCTAACTATGGCTACACCTTC
>TRBV7-9|NA|few|TRBJ2-7
CASIPLYYEQYF
TGTGCCAGCATCCCCCTATACTACGAGCAGTACTTC
>TRBV5-6|TRBD1|NA|TRBJ2-3
CASSVPGQSPWGTDTQYF
TGTGCCAGCAGCGTACCGGGACAGTCGCCTTGGGGCACAGATACGCAGTATTTT
>TRBV7-9|TRBD2|many|TRBJ2-7
CASSLGTSGDKYF
TGTGCCAGCAGCCTCGGGACTAGCGGGGACAAATACTTC
>TRBV9|NA|NA|TRBJ1-3
CASSVGLLTGNTIYF
TGTGCCAGCAGCGTAGGGTTATTGACTGGAAACACCATATATTTT
>TRBV11-2|NA|many|TRBJ2-2
CASSFKRVNRELFF
TGTGCCAGCAGCTTTAAAAGGGTGAATAGGGAGCTGTTTTTT
>TRBV19|NA|many|TRBJ1-5
CASNQNSYTPYSNQPQHF
TGTGCCAGTAATCAAAACAGCTATACACCCTATAGCAATCAGCCCCAGCATTTT
>TRBV30|NA|NA|TRBJ1-1
CAWSPLDRMNSEAFF
TGTGCCTGGAGCCCATTAGACCGTATGAACTCTGAAGCTTTCTTT
>TRBV3-1|NA|many|TRBJ2-6
CASGGGSGANVLTF
TGTGCCAGTGGAGGGGGTTCTGGGGCCAACGTCCTGACTTTC
>TRBV5-6|NA|many|TRBJ1-1
CASRWASGTEAFF
TGTGCCAGCAGGTGGGCCTCCGGGACTGAAGCTTTCTTT
>TRBV5-1|NA|many|TRBJ2-7
CASSLGQETYEQYF
TGCGCCAGCAGCTTGGGACAGGAAACCTACGAGCAGTACTTC
>TRBV7-2|NA|NA|TRBJ1-2
CASSRSSTYYGYTF
TGTGCCAGCAGCCGGTCCTCAACTTACTATGGCTACACCTTC
>TRBV5-1|TRBD1|many|TRBJ2-3
CASSYGDRSTDTQYF
TGCGCCAGCAGTTATGGGGACAGAAGCACAGATACGCAGTATTTT
>TRBV6-1|NA|many|TRBJ2-7
CASSRSGPSYEQYF
TGTGCCAGCAGTAGGTCTGGACCTTCCTACGAGCAGTACTTC
>TRBV7-2|NA|NA|TRBJ2-2
CASSLVAGIDGELFF
TGTGCCAGCAGCTTAGTAGCAGGGATTGACGGGGAGCTGTTTTTT
>TRBV19|NA|medium-sized|TRBJ2-7
CASFKGGEQYF
TGTGCCAGTTTTAAGGGCGGCGAGCAGTACTTC
>TRBV12-3/TRBV12-4|NA|many|TRBJ2-5
CASSLGSTETQYF
TGTGCCAGCAGTTTAGGATCCACGGAGACCCAGTACTTT
>TRBV19|NA|many|TRBJ1-1
CASSSPGGRLNTEAFF
TGTGCCAGTAGCTCCCCCGGCGGACGCCTGAACACTGAAGCTTTCTTT
>TRBV11-2|TRBD1|many|TRBJ1-2
CASSRDRVNYGYTF
TGTGCCAGCAGCCGGGACAGGGTTAACTATGGCTACACCTTC
>TRBV20-1|TRBD2|NA|TRBJ2-7
CSAIKLAGPTYEQYF
TGCAGTGCTATTAAACTAGCGGGACCAACCTACGAGCAGTACTTC